The 8 T cell receptor beta chains given below trace back to one sample, sequenced in a study of blood T cells in healthy people across ages. Using a J-beta primer mix together with a sample-barcoded 5' primer, a second PCR was run for roughly 6 to 12 cycles. TCRdb re-derived calls from the 5' RACE reads in MiXCR, one entry per CDR3 protein. The table records 1.5 million to 2 million distinct CDR3 sequences, around half of them present only once. Sequencing used blood. The receptor set was obtained from a woman in her 40s in good health.

The rearrangement uses TRBV7-2 and TRBJ2-7; the D is unclear. The CDR3 is 13 residues long. Germline values: CDR1 SGHTA, CDR2 FQGNSA. Trimming stripped 2 bases from V and 2 bases from J, with 7 bases between. CDR3 sequence reads: CASSLPTTYEQYF. The DNA for the CDR3 is TGTGCCAGCAGCTTACCGACAACCTACGAGCAGTACTTC.

This clonotype was found a few times. This rearrangement joins TRBV20-1 to TRBJ2-5, with D perhaps matching TRBD1 (5 bases). This CDR3 is 14 amino acids long. CDR1 and CDR2 from the germline V gene are DFQATT and SNEGSKA (reference sequence). Between the trimmed V and J ends, which lost 3 bases and 5 bases, there was a span of 16 bases. DNA for the CDR3: TGCAGTGCTAGGATGAAGGGGCGCTATGAGACCCAGTACTTC. Its protein product is CSARMKGRYETQYF.

The V and J genes are TRBV6-2 or TRBV6-3 and TRBJ2-3, with TRBD2 matching over 7 bases. The germline V gene has CDR1 MNHEY and CDR2 SVGEGT. The CDR3 loop spans 15 amino acids. Unmatched junction bases numbered 9, after V lost 7 bases and J lost 2 bases. CDR3 sequence reads: CASNDRTRTTDTQYF. The CDR3 bases are TGTGCCAGCAATGATAGGACTAGGACCACAGATACGCAGTATTTT.

V usage is TRBV4-2 and J usage is TRBJ1-1; possibly TRBD1 for D (5 bases). Looked up from germline, CDR1 is LGHNA and CDR2 is YNFKEQ. The CDR3 covers 19 residues. Trimming took 1 base from V and 1 from J, leaving 22 bases between them. For the CDR3, the DNA is TGTGCCAGCAGCCAAGGATCCGGGGGGGACCGAGGTAGGAACACTGAAGCTTTCTTT. Amino acid sequence: CASSQGSGGDRGRNTEAFF.

This clonotype was counted between two and nine times. This sequence joins TRBV20-1 and TRBJ1-5; D may be TRBD1 (6 bases). This CDR3 spans 14 amino acids. Germline loops: CDR1 DFQATT, CDR2 SNEGSKA (reference sequence). V was pared by 3 bases and J by 4 bases, with 13 bases between. The CDR3 region is CSASGGQVNQPQHF. CDR3 bases: TGCAGTGCTAGTGGGGGACAAGTTAATCAGCCCCAGCATTTT.

For this clonotype: A read error is possible here, since a much larger clone lies one base away. The chain carries TRBV21-1 and TRBJ2-3. TRBV21-1 constitutes a pseudogene. CDR3 size: 9 residues. The CDR3 bases are TGTGCCAGCACAGATACGCAGTGTTTT. It codes for CASTDTQCF.

The chain employs TRBV7-9 and TRBJ2-4; TRBD1 matches 9 bases. CDR1 SEHNR and CDR2 FQNEAQ come from the germline V gene (reference sequence). The CDR3 has 16 amino acids. Trimming at V came to 5 bases and at J to 0 bases, leaving 5 bases not matched to a gene. DNA for the CDR3: TGTGCCAGCAGCGCTACGGACAGGGGAGCCAAAAACATTCAGTACTTC. The encoded protein is CASSATDRGAKNIQYF. Combining the CDR3 with reference TRBV7-9 and TRBJ2-4 gives the whole variable domain DTGVSQNPRHKITKRGQNVTFRCDPISEHNRLYWYRQTLGQGPEFLTYFQNEAQLEKSRLLSDRFSAERPKGSFSTLEIQRTEQGDSAMYLCASSATDRGAKNIQYFGAGTRLSVL.

The V and J genes are TRBV20-1 and TRBJ2-5; the D gene is possibly TRBD1 (6 bases). V lost 3 bases and J lost 3, with 17 bases in between. CDR3 size: 15 residues. Germline V gene data show CDR1 as DFQATT and CDR2 as SNEGSKA (reference sequence). The CDR3, as DNA: TGCAGTGCTAGCTCCAAGAAGGACAGAAAAGAGACCCAGTACTTC. The encoded protein is CSASSKKDRKETQYF.